This T cell receptor (beta chain) was sequenced for a study of cytomegalovirus exposure and HLA in healthy donors (TCRdb year 2017). At the level of the whole study: According to an earlier analysis of several hundred of the donors, 150 million to 200 million T cells yielded over 90 million unique TCR beta sequences and around 300 Gb of sequence data. An early release covering roughly 640 HLA-typed donors comprised roughly 300 gigabases of sequencing data and some 79 million unique TCR sequences. Among the roughly 400 genotyped donors, around 79% belonged to the genetic ancestry cluster associated with self-reported Caucasian donors. The study aimed to test whether cataloging public T cell receptors could reveal signatures of past pathogen exposure. The study profiled the T cell repertoires of more than 500 subjects by immunosequencing and related them to cytomegalovirus serostatus. A separate validation cohort of roughly 110 different subjects was used in addition to the approximately 700-subject first cohort. To predict cytomegalovirus infection status, the study brought together high-throughput TCR immunosequencing, statistical association of individual TCRs with disease status, and machine learning. A later analysis re-analyzed previously published TCR beta repertoires from roughly 690 donors and added high-resolution HLA genotyping to study TCR occurrence patterns. Rather than drawing on any new phenotypic data, the later analysis identified candidate immune exposures from TCR beta sequences and the way those sequences occurred across donors. To decide whether each TCR beta V gene segment behaved as functional or pseudogenic, an earlier analysis of approximately 620 of the donors relied on high-throughput TCR beta sequencing. Alongside the repertoire data, information on donor age, sex, ethnicity and CMV serostatus was compiled. Genome-wide SNP genotypes for about 55% of the roughly 670 donors were used in a later genetic analysis, which treated that subset as a discovery cohort. All discovery cohort repertoires had been generated on a single sequencing platform. Both class I and class II loci were covered by HLA typing, at four-digit resolution. The number of donors typed differed by locus, with 629-630 for A, B, C, DRB1 and DQB1, around 500 for DQA1, 600 to 610 for DPA1, and 472 for DPB1. About five DR-DQ haplotypes were treated as single units for association and clustering because of strong linkage in the cohort. Among 300 to 450 genotyped donors of the cohort, an average of approximately 250,000 unique TCR beta nucleotide sequences were sequenced per donor, roughly a sixth of them non-productive.

Library preparation was by the immunoSEQ multiplex PCR assay. The multiplex PCR relied on a mix of 60 forward primers for TCR Vbeta segments and 13 reverse primers for TCR Jbeta segments. A multiplex PCR assay on genomic DNA amplified the CDR3 region of rearranged TCR beta genes. On the Illumina HiSeq System, the amplified TCR beta libraries were sequenced as 87-base-pair reads. Turning to the authors' computational methods: A later analysis tallied 70 million to 100 million unique TCR beta chains across the 666 repertoires, and some 10 million of those chains were shared by two or more donors. A nearest-neighbor algorithm error-corrected the raw reads and collapsed the reads into unique sequences, merging closely related sequences to remove PCR and sequencing errors. Alignment of CDR3 sequences to IMGT reference sequences was used to assign V, D and J gene segments. For a sequence to be retained, at least a six-nucleotide match to both a V gene segment and a J gene segment was required. A rearrangement counted as productive if the CDR3 had no stop codons and remained in frame with V and J, and every other rearrangement counted as non-productive. CDR3 was defined according to IMGT convention as the region running from the second conserved V-encoded cysteine to the conserved J-encoded phenylalanine. Sequences without an unambiguous match to a single V gene segment were excluded from the earlier analysis of several hundred of the donors. In an earlier analysis of several hundred of the donors, V segments were called functional above 56.7% productive rearrangements and were called segregating when the between-donor standard deviation exceeded 5%. A statistical classification framework was built for diagnosing cytomegalovirus status from the catalog of TCR beta chain sequences. V and J gene assignment, in a later analysis, came from comparing TCR nucleotide sequences with IMGT/GENE-DB human TR gene sequences. A later analysis assigned CDR3 sequences and most-parsimonious VDJ recombination scenarios with the TCRdist pipeline. A later analysis defined each TCR beta chain by its CDR3 amino acid sequence plus V-gene family, and excluded reads lacking a unique V-gene family. A later analysis removed roughly 590 highly shared, low-generation-probability nucleotide sequences to deal with suspected cross-contamination and a sequencing artifact. For each public chain, a later analysis derived a clonal expansion index from normalized ranks of inferred template counts within each repertoire. In a later analysis, generation probabilities were computed with a VDJ recombination model fitted to out-of-frame rearrangements, and the resulting probabilities were checked against IGoR. In a later analysis, hypergeometric tests were used to score TCR-TCR, TCR-HLA and TCR-CMV co-occurrence, with a repertoire-size bias correction applied to TCR pairs. To estimate false discovery rates, a later analysis permuted the HLA or CMV assignments 20 times. A later analysis grouped co-occurring TCRs with DBSCAN, adding TCRdist sequence similarity when clustering within HLA-allele-positive subsets. Repertoires with fewer than 30,000 or more than 120,000 public chains were left out of co-occurrence clustering, as were four to six repertoires with anomalous nucleotide sharing. TCRdb obtained this table from immuneACCESS and retained in-frame rearrangements with V and J assigned. These tables miss some clones; where compared with another copy, unresolved V genes account for less than half of the shortfall, and the remainder is unexplained. The DNA gave D and trimming, while V, J and clone size come from that table. The sample table records 120,000 or so clones; 8.5% to 9% of these occur just once. 6% to 7.5% of the sample is in the top ten clones.

The cohort consisted of fewer than 700 healthy bone marrow donors. Cohort members were all nominally healthy when sampled, although unrecorded immune exposures were likely present. The donor was CMV seropositive and belonged to the group of more than 250 seropositive cohort members. Each donor provided a peripheral blood sample, and peripheral blood mononuclear cells were used for TCR beta sequencing. Genomic DNA extraction from the blood cell samples was performed with the Qiagen DNeasy Blood Extraction Kit. What the study reported, not specific to this receptor: In a later analysis, 15,000 to 20,000 TCR beta sequences were associated with specific HLA alleles at a false discovery rate of 0.05. Sequencing depth was assumed to be roughly uniform across donors in the presence/absence analyses, though that assumption may not hold. In a later analysis, several top co-occurrence clusters were reported to appear linked to parvovirus B19, influenza, CMV and Epstein-Barr virus. A later analysis found that TCR association rates varied across HLA loci, with DRB1 alleles showing the most associated TCRs and HLA-C alleles the fewest. Broadly in line with IMGT annotations, most TCR beta V segments showed up in productive rearrangements about 87% or about 30% of the time in an earlier analysis of approximately 640 of the donors. A further reported finding was that TCR beta sequences accurately predicted the HLA-A and HLA-B alleles for most subjects in the first cohort. Most TCR sequences were seen in very few donors, while some public TCRs were found in many individuals. In this cohort, only TCR beta chains were sequenced, and detectable features were limited by the absence of alpha or paired-chain data. The only immune exposure information available for the cohort was CMV serostatus. The classifier was reported to diagnose cytomegalovirus status with high specificity and sensitivity in both the original and validation cohorts. In a later analysis, HLA-associated TCR beta chains were found to be more clonally expanded and to have lower generation probabilities than equally common non-associated chains. Because the 87-base-pair reads could not distinguish some IMGT-functional V segments, including TRBV6-2 and TRBV6-3, those segments were excluded. In a later genetic analysis, a missense DCLRE1C variant was associated with V-gene and J-gene trimming of TCR beta chains, and the association was replicated in an independent cohort. A group of highly shared sequence variants was considered likely to be a technical artifact of the sequencing pipeline. A few of the identified cytomegalovirus-associated TCR beta chains were confirmed in vitro to be specific for cytomegalovirus antigens. In a later genetic analysis, fewer N-insertions in productive TCRs were reported among donors in an Asian-associated ancestry cluster than the 666-donor mean. Seventeen rarely observed V segments, including chromosome 9 orphons, were excluded from the earlier analysis of almost 600 of the donors because counts were too low. The authors suggested that the approach could potentially be extended to other disease states and immunological phenotypes. A total of fewer than 200 TCR beta chains were listed by the study as associated with cytomegalovirus. Linkage disequilibrium might explain the correlated functional status among segregating V segments, but an unknown experimental factor could not be excluded. Because some donors lacked HLA typing at each locus, the association tests relied only on the typed subset. When HLA alleles, especially DR and DQ, strongly co-occurred, TCR associations were difficult to assign to individual alleles. Most CMV-associated TCR beta chains appeared to be HLA-restricted in a later analysis, and the HLA associations seemed to be driven largely by CMV exposure.

Looking up the germline V gene (reference sequence) yields CDR1 LNHNV and CDR2 YYDKDF. V gives up 0 bases and J gives up 3 bases, and the segment between their germline ends measures 12 bases. The CDR3, from cysteine to phenylalanine, totals 16 residues. The kept DNA is CDR3 alone, 48 bases in frame from the first base. This clone occurred a few times. Its antigen is currently not known. Per-nucleotide qualities are absent, and no much larger clonotype sits a single base away. The source material was PBMCs. This chain is built from TRBV15 and TRBJ2-1; matching of 6 bases hints at TRBD2 as the D gene. The sequence came from a woman in her thirties or forties in good health and CMV-seropositive. The nucleotide sequence is given as TGTGCCACCAGCAGAGACCCGCGGGGTAACTACAATGAGCAGTTCTTC. It translates to CATSRDPRGNYNEQFF.